This T cell receptor beta chain is drawn from a study of T cells after yellow fever vaccination. TCRdb re-called the 5' RACE reads with MiXCR, one entry per CDR3 protein. The table records some 220,000 distinct CDR3 sequences, 3% to 4% of them present only once. Trimming took off 0 bases at V and 5 bases at J, with 13 bases between the two ends. Germline assignment: CDR1 MNHNS and CDR2 SASEGT. This CDR3 has 15 residues. Study-level results: Among primary-vaccination clones, most reappeared after the booster, at 95% to 96% for CD4 and more than 85% for CD8.

Many counts were recorded for this clonotype. Its antigen remains unidentified. Sequencing used CD4+ T cells sorted from PBMCs, obtained 10 days after the yellow fever booster vaccination. The TCR was taken from a young man who received the YFV17D yellow fever vaccine. The rearrangement joins TRBV6-1 to TRBJ1-2; possible D gene TRBD1, 6 bases. This chain's CDR3 is CASSEATGVGYGYTF. In nucleotides, the CDR3 is TGTGCCAGCAGTGAAGCGACAGGAGTGGGGTATGGCTACACCTTC.